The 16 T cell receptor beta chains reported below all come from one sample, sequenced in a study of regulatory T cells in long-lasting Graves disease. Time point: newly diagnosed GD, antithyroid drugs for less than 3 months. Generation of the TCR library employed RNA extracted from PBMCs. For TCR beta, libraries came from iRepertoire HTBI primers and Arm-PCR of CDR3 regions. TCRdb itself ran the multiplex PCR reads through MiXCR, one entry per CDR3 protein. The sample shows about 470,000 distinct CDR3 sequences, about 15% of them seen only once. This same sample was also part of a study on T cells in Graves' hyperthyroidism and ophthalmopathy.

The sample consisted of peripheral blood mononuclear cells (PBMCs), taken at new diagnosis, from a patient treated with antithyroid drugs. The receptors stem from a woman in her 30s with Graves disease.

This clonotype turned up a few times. DNA of the CDR3: TGTGCCAGTAGTCGGAGGGAACACATGAGCACTGAAGCTTTCTTT. Protein sequence: CASSRREHMSTEAFF. The V call is TRBV19, the J call TRBJ1-1; D is ambiguous. Per the germline V gene, CDR1 is LNHDA and CDR2 is SQIVND (reference sequence). The CDR3 extends over 15 amino acids. Trimming took off 5 bases at V and 4 bases at J, with 17 bases between the two ends.

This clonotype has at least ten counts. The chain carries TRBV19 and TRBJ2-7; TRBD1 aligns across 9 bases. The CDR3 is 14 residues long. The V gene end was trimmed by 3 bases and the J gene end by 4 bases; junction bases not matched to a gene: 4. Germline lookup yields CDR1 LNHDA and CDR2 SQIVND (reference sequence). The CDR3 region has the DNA TGTGCCAGTAGTATCGACAGGGGGATGTACGAGCAGTACTTC. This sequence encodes CASSIDRGMYEQYF.

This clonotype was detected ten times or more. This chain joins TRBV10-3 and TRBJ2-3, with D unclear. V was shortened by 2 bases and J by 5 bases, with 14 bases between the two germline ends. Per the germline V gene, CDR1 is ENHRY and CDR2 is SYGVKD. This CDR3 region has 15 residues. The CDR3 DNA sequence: TGTGCCATCAGTGAGGCGGCAACGAGAAAAGATACGCAGTATTTT. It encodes CAISEAATRKDTQYF.

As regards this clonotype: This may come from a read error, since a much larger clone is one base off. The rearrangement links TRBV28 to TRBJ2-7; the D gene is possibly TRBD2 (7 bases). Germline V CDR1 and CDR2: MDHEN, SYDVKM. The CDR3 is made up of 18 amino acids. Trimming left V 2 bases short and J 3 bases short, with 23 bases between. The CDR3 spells CASSLLVWSGGQGYEQYF. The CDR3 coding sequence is TGTGCCAGCAGTTTACTAGTTTGGTCGGGGGGCCAAGGCTACGAGCAGTACTTC.

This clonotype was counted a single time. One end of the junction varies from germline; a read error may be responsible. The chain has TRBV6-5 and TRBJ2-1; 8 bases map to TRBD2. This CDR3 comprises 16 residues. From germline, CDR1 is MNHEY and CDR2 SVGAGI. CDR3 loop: CASSDSTGGPYNEQFF. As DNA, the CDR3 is TGTGCCAGCAGTGACTCGACGGGAGGGCCTTACAATGAGCAGTTCTTC.

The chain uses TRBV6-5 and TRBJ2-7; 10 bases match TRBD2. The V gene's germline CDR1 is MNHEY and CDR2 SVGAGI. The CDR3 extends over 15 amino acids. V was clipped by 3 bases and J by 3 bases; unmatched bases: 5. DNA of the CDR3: TGTGCCAGCAGTTATCCAACTAGCGGGGACTACGAGCAGTACTTC. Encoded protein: CASSYPTSGDYEQYF.

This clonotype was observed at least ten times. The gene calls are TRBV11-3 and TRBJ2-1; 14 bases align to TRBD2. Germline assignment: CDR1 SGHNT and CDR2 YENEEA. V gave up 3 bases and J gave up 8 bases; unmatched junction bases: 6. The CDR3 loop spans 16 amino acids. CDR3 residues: CASSFPGLAGVDEQFF. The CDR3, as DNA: TGTGCCAGCAGCTTCCCGGGACTAGCGGGAGTCGATGAGCAGTTCTTC.

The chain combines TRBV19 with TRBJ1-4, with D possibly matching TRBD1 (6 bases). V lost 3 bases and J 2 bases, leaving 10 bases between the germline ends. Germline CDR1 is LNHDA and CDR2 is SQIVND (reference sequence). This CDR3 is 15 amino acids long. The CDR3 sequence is CASSIEGHTNEKLFF. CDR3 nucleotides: TGTGCCAGTAGTATCGAGGGACACACTAATGAAAAACTGTTTTTT.

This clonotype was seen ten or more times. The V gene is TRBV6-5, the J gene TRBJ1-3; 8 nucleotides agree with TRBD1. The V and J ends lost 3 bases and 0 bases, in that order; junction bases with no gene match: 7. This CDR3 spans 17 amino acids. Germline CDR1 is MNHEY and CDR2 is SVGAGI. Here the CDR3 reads CASSYRGDRSSGNTIYF. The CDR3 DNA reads TGTGCCAGCAGTTATCGGGGGGACAGGTCCTCTGGAAACACCATATATTTT.

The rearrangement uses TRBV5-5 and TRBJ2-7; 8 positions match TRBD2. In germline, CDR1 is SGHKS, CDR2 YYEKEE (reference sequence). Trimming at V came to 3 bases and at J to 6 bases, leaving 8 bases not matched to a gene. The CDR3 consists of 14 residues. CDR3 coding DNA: TGTGCCAGCAGCTCGGCGGGGGGCTACAGCGAGCAGTACTTC. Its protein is CASSSAGGYSEQYF.

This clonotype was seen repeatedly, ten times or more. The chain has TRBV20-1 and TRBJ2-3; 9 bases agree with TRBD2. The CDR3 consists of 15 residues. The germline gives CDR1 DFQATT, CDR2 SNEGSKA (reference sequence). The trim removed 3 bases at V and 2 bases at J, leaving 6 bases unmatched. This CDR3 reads CSARQAGLATDTQYF. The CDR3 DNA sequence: TGCAGTGCTAGGCAGGCGGGACTAGCCACAGATACGCAGTATTTT.

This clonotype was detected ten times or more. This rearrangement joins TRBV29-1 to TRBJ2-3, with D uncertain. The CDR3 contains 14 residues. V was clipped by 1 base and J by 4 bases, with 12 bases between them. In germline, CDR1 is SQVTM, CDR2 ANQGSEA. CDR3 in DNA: TGCAGCGTTGAAGGTCTATCCACCGCAGATACGCAGTATTTT. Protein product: CSVEGLSTADTQYF.

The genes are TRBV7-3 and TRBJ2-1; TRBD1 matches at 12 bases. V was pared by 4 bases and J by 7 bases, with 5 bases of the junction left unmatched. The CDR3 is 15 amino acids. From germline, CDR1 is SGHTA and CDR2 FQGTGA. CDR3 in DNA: TGTGCCAGCAGCTCGGGACAGGGGGCGACTAATGAGCAGTTCTTC. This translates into CASSSGQGATNEQFF.

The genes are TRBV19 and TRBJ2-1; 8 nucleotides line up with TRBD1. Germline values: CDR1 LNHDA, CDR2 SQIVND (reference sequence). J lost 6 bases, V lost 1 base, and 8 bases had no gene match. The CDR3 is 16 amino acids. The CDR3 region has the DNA TGTGCCAGTAGTATAGCGCATGGACAGGGTTCCAATGAGCAGTTCTTC. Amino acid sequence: CASSIAHGQGSNEQFF.

This CDR3 reads CASSPKGSYNSPLHF. In DNA form, the CDR3 reads TGTGCCAGCAGCCCCAAAGGCTCCTATAATTCACCCCTCCACTTT. V and J are TRBV9 and TRBJ1-6; D is uncertain. The CDR3 is 15 amino acids. Germline loops: CDR1 SGDLS, CDR2 YYNGEE. Trimming cost V 4 bases and J 0 bases, with 8 bases left between them.

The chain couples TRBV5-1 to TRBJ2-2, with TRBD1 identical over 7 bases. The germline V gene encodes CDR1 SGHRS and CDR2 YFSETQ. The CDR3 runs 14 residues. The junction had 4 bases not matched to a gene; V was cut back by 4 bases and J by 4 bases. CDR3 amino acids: CASSLTGATGELFF. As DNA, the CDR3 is TGCGCCAGCAGCCTTACAGGGGCCACCGGGGAGCTGTTTTTT.